The T cell receptor beta chain described here comes from a study of blood T cell repertoires in COVID-19. Study at large: Spain, Italy and the United States supplied samples that represented acute and convalescent COVID-19.

Per the authors' pipeline: The authors estimated nucleated cell counts from reference gene primer amplification. Sequencing was performed with immunoSEQ multiplex PCR; in TCRdb, only in-frame clones are kept and a portion is missing. V, J and clone size are those of that table, while D and trimming were read from the DNA. Of around 320,000 clones in the sample, 85% to 90% were seen once. Germline values: CDR1 LNHDA, CDR2 SQIVND (reference sequence). Trimming removed 6 bases at V and 1 base at J, with 9 bases between. This CDR3 region has 13 residues. Sequenced: PBMCs or T cells enriched from blood (not recorded which). The V call is TRBV19, the J call TRBJ1-1; D is uncertain. The clonotype originates from a woman aged 45-59 years who had been exposed to COVID-19. This chain's CDR3 is CASSLTRNTEAFF. CDR3 coding DNA: TGTGCCAGTAGCCTGACAAGGAACACTGAAGCTTTCTTT. The variable domain in full, completed from reference TRBV19 and TRBJ1-1, reads DGGITQSPKYLFRKEGQNVTLSCEQNLNHDAMYWYRQDPGQGLRLIYYSQIVNDFQKGDIAEGYSVSREKKESFPLTVTSAQKNPTAFYLCASSLTRNTEAFFGQGTRLTVV.